Each of the 23 T cell receptor beta chains below was sequenced from the same sample in a study of T cells after yellow fever vaccination. TCRdb re-derived calls from the 5' RACE reads in MiXCR, one entry per CDR3 protein. The profile covers over 70,000 distinct CDR3 sequences, with 7.5% to 9% appearing a single time and approximately 42% taken by the ten largest. Specimen: CD8+ T cells sorted from PBMCs, collected on the day of the yellow fever booster vaccination. The receptors were gathered from a man aged 30 to 39 who received the YFV17D yellow fever vaccine.

Only a few counts were recorded for this clonotype. The chain recombines TRBV9 with TRBJ2-1; 12 bases align to TRBD1. V was clipped by 0 bases and J by 16 bases; unmatched bases: 11. The CDR3 totals 15 residues. Germline CDR1 SGDLS, CDR2 YYNGEE. The CDR3 region has the DNA TGTGCCAGCAGCGTAGATGGGACAGGGGGCCTAAACCCCTTCTTC. Its protein product is CASSVDGTGGLNPFF.

This clonotype turned up a few times. The chain joins TRBV7-2 to TRBJ2-7, with D perhaps given as TRBD1 or TRBD2 (5 bases each). CDR1 is SGHTA and CDR2 is FQGNSA in the germline V gene. The CDR3 covers 14 residues. Trimming shortened V by 4 bases and J by 3 bases, and 13 bases separated the two germline ends. The CDR3 here is CASSYRDQLYEQYF. The DNA of the CDR3 is TGTGCCAGCAGCTACCGGGACCAACTCTACGAGCAGTACTTC.

The chain employs TRBV6-1 and TRBJ2-1, with 7 bases aligning to TRBD2. V shed 4 bases, J shed 4 bases, and the junction held 4 bases outside the gene matches. Germline CDR1 and CDR2: MNHNS and SASEGT. The CDR3 has 14 amino acids. CDR3 DNA: TGTGCCAGCAGTGGTAGCGGGCTATACAATGAGCAGTTCTTC. Translating gives CASSGSGLYNEQFF.

This clonotype appeared a few times. V is TRBV4-3 and J is TRBJ1-3; TRBD1 agrees at 10 bases. The CDR3 is 17 residues long. CDR1 is LGHNA and CDR2 is YSLEER in the germline V gene. Trimming at V came to 0 bases and at J to 1 base, leaving 3 bases not matched to a gene. CDR3 region: CASSQDWTGGSGNTIYF. DNA for the CDR3: TGCGCCAGCAGCCAAGATTGGACAGGGGGTTCTGGAAACACCATATATTTT.

CDR3 in amino acids: CASSPPPGQGTYEQYF. Written as DNA, the CDR3 is TGTGCCAGCAGCCCGCCCCCGGGACAGGGCACCTACGAGCAGTACTTC. The V and J genes are TRBV3-1 and TRBJ2-7; 9 bases fit TRBD1. The CDR3 sequence is 16 residues long. V shed 4 bases and J 2 bases; nucleotides not matched to a gene: 9. Germline loops: CDR1 LGHDT, CDR2 YNNKEL (reference sequence).

This CDR3 is CSARLTSGTQETQYF. DNA of the CDR3: TGCAGTGCTAGACTGACTAGCGGTACTCAAGAGACCCAGTACTTC. The chain recombines TRBV20-1 with TRBJ2-5, with 9 nucleotides matching TRBD2. The CDR3 runs to 15 residues. J gave up 2 bases and V 2 bases, and 6 bases lay outside the gene matches. Germline V CDR1 and CDR2: DFQATT, SNEGSKA (reference sequence).

Ten or more counts support this clonotype. This chain uses TRBV9 with TRBJ2-7, with D tentatively TRBD2 (6 bases). The length of the CDR3 is 14 residues. Germline CDR1 is SGDLS and CDR2 is YYNGEE. Trimming cost V 3 bases and J 0 bases, with 10 bases left between them. The DNA for the CDR3 is TGTGCCAGCAGCGGGCGGGATCCCTCCTACGAGCAGTACTTC. The encoded protein is CASSGRDPSYEQYF.

The genes are TRBV7-9 and TRBJ2-5; 7 bases are a match to TRBD1. The CDR3 runs to 16 residues. V shed 2 bases, J shed 2 bases, and the junction held 8 bases outside the gene matches. Germline assignment: CDR1 SEHNR and CDR2 FQNEAQ (reference sequence). CDR3 region: CASSLLGTAPQETQYF. CDR3 nucleotides: TGTGCCAGCAGCTTATTGGGGACAGCCCCTCAAGAGACCCAGTACTTC. Full variable domain (missing parts from reference TRBV7-9 and TRBJ2-5): DTGVSQNPRHKITKRGQNVTFRCDPISEHNRLYWYRQTLGQGPEFLTYFQNEAQLEKSRLLSDRFSAERPKGSFSTLEIQRTEQGDSAMYLCASSLLGTAPQETQYFGPGTRLLVL.

This clonotype was recorded many times. J is TRBJ2-3 and V is TRBV27; TRBD2 matches at 8 bases. CDR1 is MNHEY, CDR2 SMNVEV, per germline (reference sequence). This CDR3 is 14 amino acids long. V shed 5 bases and J 6 bases; nucleotides not matched to a gene: 7. The DNA of the CDR3 is TGTGCCAGCAGTCCGGGAGGGCCAGGGGATACGCAGTATTTT. This translates into CASSPGGPGDTQYF.

This clonotype was picked up many times. Here the CDR3 reads CASSQAPGSGNEQFF. The CDR3 region has the DNA TGTGCCAGCAGCCAAGCCCCGGGGAGCGGTAATGAGCAGTTCTTC. The chain uses TRBV3-1 and TRBJ2-1; D might be TRBD2 (5 bases). The CDR3 runs 15 residues. Trimming left V 1 base short and J 7 bases short, with 14 bases between. Germline V gives CDR1 LGHDT, CDR2 YNNKEL (reference sequence).

This clonotype has just a few counts. This chain links TRBV20-1 with TRBJ2-2; D gene unclear. Germline V lookup: CDR1 DFQATT, CDR2 SNEGSKA (reference sequence). The ends were cut back, 3 bases at V and 1 base at J, with 9 bases in the middle. CDR3 length: 14 amino acids. CDR3 loop: CSARIGLNTGELFF. CDR3 DNA sequence: TGCAGTGCTAGGATCGGGTTGAACACCGGGGAGCTGTTTTTT.

In this sample, this clonotype turned up a few times. The CDR3 reads CASRPYGVAGASHNEQFF. CDR3 DNA sequence: TGTGCCAGCAGGCCTTATGGGGTAGCGGGAGCTTCCCACAATGAGCAGTTCTTC. The chain recombines TRBV6-2 or TRBV6-3 with TRBJ2-1; 9 nucleotides line up with TRBD2. CDR1 is MNHEY and CDR2 is SVGEGT in the germline V gene. J lost 5 bases, V lost 6 bases, and 17 bases had no gene match. CDR3 length equals 18 residues.

Only a few counts were recorded for this clonotype. V is TRBV11-2 and J is TRBJ2-2; D remains unclear. The CDR3 loop spans 14 amino acids. Germline V CDR1 and CDR2: SGHAT, FQNNGV. V shed 0 bases and J shed 4 bases, with 6 bases lying between them. CDR3 sequence (DNA): TGTGCCAGCAGCTTAGATCTCGCCACCGGGGAGCTGTTTTTT. Protein product: CASSLDLATGELFF.

This clonotype occurred many times. This chain connects TRBV7-3 to TRBJ2-1; D not certain. Looked up from germline, CDR1 is SGHTA and CDR2 is FQGTGA. CDR3 length equals 13 residues. V was clipped by 0 bases and J by 8 bases, with 8 bases between them. The CDR3 loop is CASSLTRSYEQFF. CDR3 nucleotide sequence: TGTGCCAGCAGCTTAACCAGGAGCTATGAGCAGTTCTTC.

The chain carries TRBV25-1 and TRBJ2-7; 11 bases are shared with TRBD2. In germline, CDR1 is MGHDK, CDR2 SYGVNS. The CDR3 contains 15 residues. The trim removed 3 bases at V and 4 bases at J, leaving 5 bases unmatched. As DNA, the CDR3 is TGTGCCAGCAGTGACTTAGCGGGAGGGTTTTACGAGCAGTACTTC. Protein: CASSDLAGGFYEQYF.

This rearrangement joins TRBV19 to TRBJ2-5; TRBD2 might be the D (5 bases). There are 14 residues in the CDR3. From germline, CDR1 is LNHDA and CDR2 SQIVND (reference sequence). The V end was cut by 1 base, the J end by 5 bases, with 11 bases between. CDR3 DNA: TGTGCCAGTAGTATAGTACTAGGTGAGGAGACCCAGTACTTC. It encodes CASSIVLGEETQYF.

This clonotype was counted many times. This chain joins TRBV11-2 and TRBJ2-7; D possibly corresponds to TRBD2 (5 bases). In germline, CDR1 is SGHAT, CDR2 FQNNGV. Between the trimmed V and J ends, which lost 3 bases and 2 bases, there was a span of 11 bases. The CDR3 runs to 14 residues. CDR3 sequence: CASSFTGSTYEQYF. CDR3 in DNA: TGTGCCAGCAGCTTCACGGGAAGCACCTACGAGCAGTACTTC.

This clonotype has a handful of counts. CDR3 in amino acids: CASSSRHGTGEQETQYF. CDR3 DNA sequence: TGTGCCAGCAGCTCGCGCCACGGGACAGGGGAGCAAGAGACCCAGTACTTC. This rearrangement joins TRBV7-9 to TRBJ2-5; 10 nucleotides align to TRBD1. J gave up 2 bases and V 4 bases, and 10 bases lay outside the gene matches. Germline CDR1 is SEHNR and CDR2 is FQNEAQ (reference sequence). The CDR3 length is 17 residues.

This clonotype was recorded at least ten times. The CDR3 DNA follows: TGTGCCAGCAGTTACGGGACAGGGGCTTACAATGAGCAGTTCTTC. Translating it yields CASSYGTGAYNEQFF. The rearrangement joins TRBV6-5 to TRBJ2-1; 10 bases are shared with TRBD1. After removal of 2 bases from V and 4 bases from J, the junction contained 2 bases not matched to a gene. Germline CDR1 reads MNHEY; CDR2 reads SVGAGI. The CDR3 is 15 residues long.

The CDR3 nucleotides are TGTGCCAGCAGTTTAAGCGGCGGGACGGCTGGAAACACCATATATTTT. This encodes CASSLSGGTAGNTIYF. The genes are TRBV12-3 or TRBV12-4 and TRBJ1-3, with D tentatively TRBD1 (5 bases). CDR3 length equals 16 residues. The V and J ends lost 2 bases and 2 bases respectively, with 13 bases between them.

In its sample, this clonotype was seen many times. This chain connects TRBV28 to TRBJ2-7, with 9 bases matching TRBD1. CDR1 is MDHEN and CDR2 is SYDVKM in the germline V gene. The junction had 6 bases not matched to a gene; V was cut back by 6 bases and J by 0 bases. CDR3 size: 15 residues. The CDR3: CASRWDRASSYEQYF. The CDR3 DNA sequence: TGTGCCAGCAGATGGGACAGGGCCAGCTCCTACGAGCAGTACTTC.

The chain employs TRBV7-9 and TRBJ2-1; 10 bases are shared with TRBD2. CDR1 is SEHNR and CDR2 is FQNEAQ in the germline V gene (reference sequence). The CDR3 is 15 residues long. The V gene end was trimmed by 5 bases and the J gene end by 6 bases; junction bases not matched to a gene: 7. CDR3 protein: CASSPRLAGPNEQFF. The CDR3 DNA follows: TGTGCCAGCAGCCCGAGACTAGCGGGTCCCAATGAGCAGTTCTTC.

Note on this clonotype: Since a much larger clone is just one base distant, this may be a read error. The rearrangement uses TRBV20-1 and TRBJ2-3; D remains unclear. Germline CDR1 DFQATT, CDR2 SNEGSKA (reference sequence). The CDR3 extends over 11 amino acids. V was trimmed by 4 bases and J by 8 bases, leaving 10 bases between them. DNA of the CDR3: TGCAGTGCTATCCTGCGCGGTACGCAGTATTTT. This encodes CSAILRGTQYF.